What follows are 14 T cell receptor beta chains derived from one specimen sequenced in a study of PD-1 blockade in classical Hodgkin lymphoma. Libraries were prepared by immunoSEQ multiplex PCR; TCRdb keeps only in-frame clonotypes and omits some of them. The table shows over 50,000 clones, with approximately 73% occurring only once. No patient escaped relapse after autologous stem cell transplantation, and brentuximab vedotin exposure varied. The sample in question was peripheral blood mononuclear cells (PBMCs), obtained before the second cycle of nivolumab. All receptors derive from a human donor with classical Hodgkin lymphoma.

This clone was recorded a few times. The chain links TRBV19 to TRBJ1-5; D unclear. The germline gives CDR1 LNHDA, CDR2 SQIVND (reference sequence). This CDR3 comprises 13 residues. Trimming removed 6 bases at V and 6 bases at J, with 12 bases between. In DNA, the CDR3 is TGTGCCAGTAGCTTAAATGGTATTCAGCCCCAGCATTTT. Translating gives CASSLNGIQPQHF.

This clone was seen a single time. V is TRBV18 and J is TRBJ1-2; 7 bases line up with TRBD1. Trimming removed 1 base from V and 6 bases from J; junction bases left unmatched: 5. Germline CDR1 KGHSH, CDR2 LQKENI. CDR3 size: 14 residues. CDR3 bases: TGTGCCAGCTCACCACAGGGGGCAATCAATGGCTACACCTTC. It encodes CASSPQGAINGYTF.

This chain uses TRBV10-3 with TRBJ2-6; D is undetermined. From germline, CDR1 is ENHRY and CDR2 SYGVKD. The CDR3 has 12 residues. The V and J ends lost 11 bases and 0 bases respectively, with 5 bases between them. CDR3 in amino acids: CAVDSGANVLTF. DNA of the CDR3: TGTGCCGTCGACTCTGGGGCCAACGTCCTGACTTTC.

The rearrangement links TRBV7-2 to TRBJ2-4; TRBD1 matches at 8 bases. The J segment lost 0 bases and the V segment lost 2 bases, leaving 12 bases of the junction unmatched. The germline V gene has CDR1 SGHTA and CDR2 FQGNSA. This CDR3 is 19 amino acids long. CDR3 sequence: CASSLPSPTGALAKNIQYF. The CDR3 DNA sequence: TGTGCCAGCAGCTTACCGTCGCCGACAGGGGCCCTAGCCAAAAACATTCAGTACTTC.

The J gene is TRBJ2-5, the V gene TRBV6-5, with 7 bases that match TRBD1. The DNA end lines up better with TRBJ2-7; the J call may be wrong. Germline loops: CDR1 MNHEY, CDR2 SVGAGI. The CDR3 has 15 residues. In nucleotides, the CDR3 is TGTGCCAGCAGTGGAACAGGGGTTGGGGACTACGAGCAGTACTTC. It translates to CASSGTGVGDYEQYF.

CDR3 coding DNA: TGTGCCAGCTCACCTCAACTGAACACTGAAGCTTTCTTT. Protein product: CASSPQLNTEAFF. The chain couples TRBV18 to TRBJ1-1, with D unclear. CDR3 length: 13 amino acids. Trimming removed 3 bases from V and 0 bases from J, with 5 bases in between. Germline V gene lookup returns CDR1 KGHSH and CDR2 LQKENI.

The genes are TRBV9 and TRBJ1-1; D gene uncertain. CDR1 and CDR2 (germline): SGDLS, YYNGEE. CDR3 size: 15 residues. V lost 4 bases and J lost 6, with 19 bases in between. CDR3 region: CASSPTSTLNAEAFF. As DNA, the CDR3 is TGTGCCAGCAGCCCCACCAGTACCCTAAACGCTGAAGCTTTCTTT.

V and J are TRBV28 and TRBJ1-5, with D uncertain. There are 13 residues in the CDR3. Germline loops: CDR1 MDHEN, CDR2 SYDVKM. V was clipped by 4 bases and J by 6 bases, with 10 bases between them. This CDR3 reads CASSSRPGQPQHF. CDR3 in DNA: TGTGCCAGCAGTTCCCGACCCGGTCAGCCCCAGCATTTT. The whole variable domain, remainder taken from reference TRBV28 and TRBJ1-5, is DVKVTQSSRYLVKRTGEKVFLECVQDMDHENMFWYRQDPGLGLRLIYFSYDVKMKEKGDIPEGYSVSREKKERFSLILESASTNQTSMYLCASSSRPGQPQHFGDGTRLSIL.

The rearrangement joins TRBV6-4 to TRBJ1-6, with 8 positions matching TRBD1. V dropped 5 bases and J dropped 8; count of bases not matched to a gene: 8. CDR3 length equals 15 residues. The germline CDR1 and CDR2 sequences are MRHNA and SNTAGT. The CDR3 sequence: CASSQSGGADSPLHF. The CDR3 DNA is TGTGCCAGCAGTCAATCAGGGGGCGCGGATTCACCCCTCCACTTT.

This chain joins TRBV9 and TRBJ2-3; unclear D gene. V lost 2 bases to trimming and J lost 2 bases, with 9 bases between them. CDR3 length equals 14 residues. CDR1 and CDR2 from the germline V gene are SGDLS and YYNGEE. CDR3 sequence reads: CASSVNVPTDTQYF. For the CDR3, the DNA is TGTGCCAGCAGCGTCAACGTCCCCACAGATACGCAGTATTTT.

This chain links TRBV7-4 with TRBJ2-7; D may correspond to TRBD1 or TRBD2 (5 bases each). The germline gives CDR1 SGHVT, CDR2 SQSDAQ. The CDR3 sequence is 17 residues long. Trimming stripped 1 base from V and 7 bases from J, with 23 bases between. CDR3 bases: TGTGCCAGCAGCTTAGAAGAGCTTTACGGGACCCTTCGGGAGCAGTACTTC. Translating gives CASSLEELYGTLREQYF.

This chain joins TRBV9 and TRBJ2-7, with 10 bases that match TRBD1. Germline assignment: CDR1 SGDLS and CDR2 YYNGEE. The V and J ends lost 0 bases and 4 bases, in that order; junction bases with no gene match: 13. The CDR3 is made up of 18 amino acids. The CDR3 region is CASSVEAEIPGQGYEQYF. CDR3 in DNA: TGTGCCAGCAGCGTAGAGGCCGAAATACCGGGACAGGGGTACGAGCAGTACTTC.

This chain links TRBV7-6 with TRBJ1-5; D gene unclear. The CDR3 contains 15 residues. Trimming stripped 1 base from V and 6 bases from J, with 13 bases between. The V gene's germline CDR1 is SGHVS and CDR2 FNYEAQ. CDR3 nucleotides: TGTGCCAGCAGCTTAGGTACAGCGGCGGGTCAGCCCCAGCATTTT. Translation: CASSLGTAAGQPQHF.

For the CDR3, the DNA is TGTGCCAGCAGCACCTTAAAAAATGGACCACACAATGAGCAGTTCTTC. Amino acid sequence: CASSTLKNGPHNEQFF. The chain employs TRBV11-1 and TRBJ2-1; D gene uncertain. The germline CDR1 and CDR2 sequences are SGHAT and FQDESV (reference sequence). CDR3 length: 16 residues. V shed 5 bases and J shed 5 bases, with 19 bases lying between them.